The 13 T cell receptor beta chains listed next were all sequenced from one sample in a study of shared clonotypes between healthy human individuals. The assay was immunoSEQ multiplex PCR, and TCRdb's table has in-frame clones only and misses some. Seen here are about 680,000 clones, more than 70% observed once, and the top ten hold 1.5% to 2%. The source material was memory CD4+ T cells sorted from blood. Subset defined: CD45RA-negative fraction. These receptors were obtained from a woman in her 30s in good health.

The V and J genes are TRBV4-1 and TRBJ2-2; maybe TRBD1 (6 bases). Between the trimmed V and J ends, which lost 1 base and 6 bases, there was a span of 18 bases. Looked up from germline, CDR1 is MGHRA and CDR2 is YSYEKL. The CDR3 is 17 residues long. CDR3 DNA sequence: TGCGCCAGCAGCCAAGTAAGAGGGGGTGCTAAATCCGGGGAGCTGTTTTTT. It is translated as CASSQVRGGAKSGELFF.

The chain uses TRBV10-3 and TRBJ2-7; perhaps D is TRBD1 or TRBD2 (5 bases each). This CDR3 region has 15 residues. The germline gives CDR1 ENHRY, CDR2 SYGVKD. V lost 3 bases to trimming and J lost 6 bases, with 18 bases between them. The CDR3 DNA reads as TGTGCCATCAGTGAAGGGGCTAGCAGGAGGCGCGAGCAGTACTTC. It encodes CAISEGASRRREQYF.

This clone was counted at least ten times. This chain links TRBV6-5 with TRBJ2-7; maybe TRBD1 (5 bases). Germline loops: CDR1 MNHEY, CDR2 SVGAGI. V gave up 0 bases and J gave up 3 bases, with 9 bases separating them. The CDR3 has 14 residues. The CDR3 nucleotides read TGTGCCAGCAGTTACTCGAAGGGGATCTACGAGCAGTACTTC. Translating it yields CASSYSKGIYEQYF.

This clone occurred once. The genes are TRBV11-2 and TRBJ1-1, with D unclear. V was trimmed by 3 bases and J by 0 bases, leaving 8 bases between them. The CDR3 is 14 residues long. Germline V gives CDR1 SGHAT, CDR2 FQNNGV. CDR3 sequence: CASSLTTLNTEAFF. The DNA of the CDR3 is TGTGCCAGCAGCTTGACGACCCTGAACACTGAAGCTTTCTTT.

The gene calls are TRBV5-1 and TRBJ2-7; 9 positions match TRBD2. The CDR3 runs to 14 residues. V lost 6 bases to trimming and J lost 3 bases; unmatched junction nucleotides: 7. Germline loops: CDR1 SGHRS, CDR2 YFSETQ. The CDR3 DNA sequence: TGCGCCAGCAAACCCTCTAGCGGGATCTACGAGCAGTACTTC. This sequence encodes CASKPSSGIYEQYF.

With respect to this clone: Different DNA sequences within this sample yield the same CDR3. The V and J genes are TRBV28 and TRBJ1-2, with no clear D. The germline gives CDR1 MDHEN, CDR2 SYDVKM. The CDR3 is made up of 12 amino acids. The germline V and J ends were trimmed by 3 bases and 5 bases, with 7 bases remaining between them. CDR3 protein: CASSFVKYGYTF. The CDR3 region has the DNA TGTGCCAGCAGTTTCGTTAAATATGGCTACACCTTC.

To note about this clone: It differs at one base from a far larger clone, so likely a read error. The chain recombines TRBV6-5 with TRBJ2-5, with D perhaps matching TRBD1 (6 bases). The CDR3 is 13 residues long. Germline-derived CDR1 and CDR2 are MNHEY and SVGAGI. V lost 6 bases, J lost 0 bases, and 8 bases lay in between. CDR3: CASSRTDQETQYF. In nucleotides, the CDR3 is TGTGCCAGCAGCCGGACAGACCAAGAGACCCAGTACTTC.

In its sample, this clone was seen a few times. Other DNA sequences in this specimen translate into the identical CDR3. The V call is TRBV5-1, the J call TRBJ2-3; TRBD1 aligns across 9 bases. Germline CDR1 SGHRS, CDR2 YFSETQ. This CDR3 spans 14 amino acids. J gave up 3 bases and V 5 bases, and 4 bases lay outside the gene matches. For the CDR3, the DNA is TGCGCCAGCAGGCAGGGACAGGGTACAGATACGCAGTATTTT. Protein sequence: CASRQGQGTDTQYF.

CDR3 residues: CATSPLDSSRPNNEQFF. The CDR3 bases are TGTGCCACCAGCCCTCTTGACTCCTCCCGGCCCAACAATGAGCAGTTCTTC. V and J are TRBV15 and TRBJ2-1; D unclear. This CDR3 is 17 amino acids long. Trimming removed 5 bases from V and 5 bases from J, with 22 bases in between. CDR1 is LNHNV and CDR2 is YYDKDF in the germline V gene (reference sequence).

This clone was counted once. The DNA of the CDR3 is TGTGCCAGCAGCCTTGGGACGGCTGGGGCCAACGTCCTGACTTTC. This encodes CASSLGTAGANVLTF. The chain has TRBV6-5 and TRBJ2-6, with D possibly being TRBD1 or TRBD2 (5 bases each). The CDR3 runs to 15 residues. The V end lost 6 bases, the J end lost 2 bases, and 11 bases lay between the germline ends. CDR1 MNHEY and CDR2 SVGAGI come from the germline V gene.

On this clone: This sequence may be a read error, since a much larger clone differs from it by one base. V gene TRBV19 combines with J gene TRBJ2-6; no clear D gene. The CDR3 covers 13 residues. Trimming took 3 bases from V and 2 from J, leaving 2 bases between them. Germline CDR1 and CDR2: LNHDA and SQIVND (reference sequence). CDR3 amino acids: CASSMTGANVLTF. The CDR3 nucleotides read TGTGCCAGTAGTATGACTGGGGCCAACGTCCTGACTTTC.

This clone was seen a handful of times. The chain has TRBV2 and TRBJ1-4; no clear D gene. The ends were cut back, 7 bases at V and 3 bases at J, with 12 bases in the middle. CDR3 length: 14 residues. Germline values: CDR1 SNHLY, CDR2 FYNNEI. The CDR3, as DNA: TGTGCCAGCAACTTGTACACTTCTAATGAAAAACTGTTTTTT. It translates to CASNLYTSNEKLFF.

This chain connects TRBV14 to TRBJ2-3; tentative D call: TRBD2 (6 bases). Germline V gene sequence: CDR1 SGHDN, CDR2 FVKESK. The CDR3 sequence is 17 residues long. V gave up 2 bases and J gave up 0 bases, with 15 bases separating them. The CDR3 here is CASSQNPGRGSTDTQYF. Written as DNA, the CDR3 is TGTGCCAGCAGCCAAAACCCGGGTCGGGGGAGCACAGATACGCAGTATTTT. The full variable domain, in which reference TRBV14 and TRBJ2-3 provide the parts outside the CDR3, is EAGVTQFPSHSVIEKGQTVTLRCDPISGHDNLYWYRRVMGKEIKFLLHFVKESKQDESGMPNNRFLAERTGGTYSTLKVQPAELEDSGVYFCASSQNPGRGSTDTQYFGPGTRLTVL.